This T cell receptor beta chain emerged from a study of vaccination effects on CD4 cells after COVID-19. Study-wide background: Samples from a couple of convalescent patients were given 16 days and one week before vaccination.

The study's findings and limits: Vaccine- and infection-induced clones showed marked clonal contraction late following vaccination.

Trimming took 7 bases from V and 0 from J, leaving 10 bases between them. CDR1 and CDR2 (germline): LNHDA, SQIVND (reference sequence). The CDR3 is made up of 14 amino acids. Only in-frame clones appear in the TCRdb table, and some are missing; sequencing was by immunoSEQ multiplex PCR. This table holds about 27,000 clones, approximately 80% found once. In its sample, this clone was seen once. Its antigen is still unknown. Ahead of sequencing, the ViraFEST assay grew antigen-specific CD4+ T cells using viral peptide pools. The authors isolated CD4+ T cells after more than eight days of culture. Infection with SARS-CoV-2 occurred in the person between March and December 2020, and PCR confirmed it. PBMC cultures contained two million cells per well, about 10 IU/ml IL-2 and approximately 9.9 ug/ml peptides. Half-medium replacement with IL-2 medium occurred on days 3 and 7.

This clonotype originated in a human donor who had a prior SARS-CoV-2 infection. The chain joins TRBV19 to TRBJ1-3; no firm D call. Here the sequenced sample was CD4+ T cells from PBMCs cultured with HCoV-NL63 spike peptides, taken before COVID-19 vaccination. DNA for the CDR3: TGTGCCAGTACACCCCCATACTCTGGAAACACCATATATTTT. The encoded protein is CASTPPYSGNTIYF.